The 14 T cell receptor beta chains presented below share a single source sample, sequenced in a study of response to subunit inactivated influenza vaccine. TCRdb itself ran the RT-PCR reads through MiXCR, one entry per CDR3 protein. The repertoire holds some 500,000 distinct CDR3 sequences, with 25% as singletons. This material consisted of CD4+ T cells sorted from PBMCs, taken around 5 days after vaccination. The receptors were sampled from a middle-aged man who received an inactivated influenza vaccine.

V gene TRBV4-1 combines with J gene TRBJ2-7, with D possibly matching TRBD1 (5 bases). The length of the CDR3 is 15 residues. V lost 2 bases and J 0 bases, leaving 11 bases between the germline ends. From germline, CDR1 is MGHRA and CDR2 YSYEKL. Here the CDR3 DNA reads TGCGCCAGCAGCCAACTACAGGTTAGCTCCTACGAGCAGTACTTC. Its translation: CASSQLQVSSYEQYF.

This clonotype came up a few times. The chain is built from TRBV30 and TRBJ2-7; 11 bases are shared with TRBD2. Germline trimming cut 7 bases from V and 2 bases from J; bases unmatched to any gene: 1. Germline V CDR1 and CDR2: GTSNPN, SVGIG (reference sequence). CDR3 size: 12 residues. The CDR3 protein is CALAGGPYEQYF. The CDR3 nucleotides read TGTGCCTTAGCGGGAGGGCCCTACGAGCAGTACTTC.

This clonotype was seen at least ten times. The CDR3: CASSYPGDYEQYF. The CDR3 nucleotides are TGTGCCAGCAGTTATCCGGGCGACTACGAGCAGTACTTC. The genes are TRBV27 and TRBJ2-7; D not certain. Trimming pared 4 bases from V and 3 bases from J, leaving 10 bases between. This CDR3 spans 13 amino acids. Germline values: CDR1 MNHEY, CDR2 SMNVEV (reference sequence).

This CDR3 reads CASSLPTSTDTQYF. In DNA, the CDR3 is TGTGCCAGCAGCCTCCCGACTAGCACAGATACGCAGTATTTT. The chain uses TRBV7-2 and TRBJ2-3; D uncertain. Trimming removed 5 bases at V and 0 bases at J, with 9 bases between. CDR3 length: 14 residues. The V gene's germline CDR1 is SGHTA and CDR2 FQGNSA.

The sample holds a few counts of this clonotype. The chain uses TRBV20-1 and TRBJ2-2; D gene uncertain. The germline V gene encodes CDR1 DFQATT and CDR2 SNEGSKA (reference sequence). V was pared by 2 bases and J by 6 bases, with 16 bases between. CDR3 size: 15 residues. This CDR3 reads CSARTVGSASGELFF. CDR3 DNA sequence: TGCAGTGCTAGAACGGTTGGGTCGGCCTCCGGGGAGCTGTTTTTT.

This rearrangement joins TRBV29-1 to TRBJ2-5; D call uncertain. This CDR3 region has 12 residues. The germline V gene encodes CDR1 SQVTM and CDR2 ANQGSEA. Trimming took off 6 bases at V and 0 bases at J, with 8 bases between the two ends. The CDR3 is CSVVGYQETQYF. CDR3 coding DNA: TGCAGCGTCGTCGGATACCAAGAGACCCAGTACTTC.

The chain carries TRBV12-3 or TRBV12-4 and TRBJ1-2, with D unresolved. The CDR3 is 12 residues long. V was pared by 6 bases and J by 14 bases, with 19 bases between. The CDR3 here is CASRRVNLPWTF. Written as DNA, the CDR3 is TGTGCCAGCAGGAGGGTAAATCTCCCGTGGACCTTC.

The chain employs TRBV7-6 and TRBJ2-3; unclear D gene. CDR3 length: 16 amino acids. Trimming pared 5 bases from V and 0 bases from J, leaving 15 bases between. The V gene's germline CDR1 is SGHVS and CDR2 FNYEAQ. CDR3 loop: CASSPQAVSSTDTQYF. CDR3 bases: TGTGCCAGCAGCCCCCAAGCCGTATCTAGCACAGATACGCAGTATTTT.

This clonotype was counted between two and nine times. As DNA, the CDR3 is TGTGCCAGCAGCTCGGGACTCCTGGCAAACACAGATACGCAGTATTTT. Its translation: CASSSGLLANTDTQYF. The V call is TRBV7-2, the J call TRBJ2-3; D may be TRBD2 (6 bases). V lost 4 bases to trimming and J lost 2 bases, with 16 bases between them. Germline V CDR1 and CDR2: SGHTA, FQGNSA. This CDR3 has 16 residues.

V gene TRBV11-2 combines with J gene TRBJ2-3; D may be TRBD2 (5 bases). Per germline, CDR1 SGHAT and CDR2 FQNNGV. V shed 4 bases and J shed 0 bases, with 14 bases lying between them. The CDR3 length is 16 residues. CDR3: CASSSGEYTSTDTQYF. The CDR3 DNA sequence: TGTGCCAGCAGCTCCGGGGAGTACACTAGCACAGATACGCAGTATTTT.

This clonotype has more than one count but fewer than ten. The chain recombines TRBV28 with TRBJ1-1; unclear D gene. In germline, CDR1 is MDHEN, CDR2 SYDVKM. V shed 4 bases and J shed 1 base, with 10 bases lying between them. The CDR3 spans 14 residues. For the CDR3, the DNA is TGTGCCAGCAGTTCGACTCACAGGAACACTGAAGCTTTCTTT. This gives the protein CASSSTHRNTEAFF.

The chain carries TRBV20-1 and TRBJ2-1; D gene ambiguous. CDR3 length equals 12 residues. The V end lost 3 bases, the J end lost 8 bases, and 11 bases lay between the germline ends. CDR1 and CDR2 (germline): DFQATT, SNEGSKA (reference sequence). CDR3 residues: CSASPSRDEQFF. Here the CDR3 DNA reads TGCAGTGCTAGCCCCTCACGAGATGAGCAGTTCTTC.

This clonotype showed up just a few times. The rearrangement links TRBV5-1 to TRBJ2-1, with D perhaps TRBD1 (6 bases). Trimming cost V 4 bases and J 4 bases, with 15 bases left between them. CDR1 and CDR2 from the germline V gene are SGHRS and YFSETQ. This CDR3 spans 15 amino acids. CDR3 in amino acids: CASSRPGEHYNEQFF. The CDR3 region has the DNA TGCGCCAGCAGCCGACCAGGGGAGCATTACAATGAGCAGTTCTTC.

This clonotype has a handful of counts. The chain carries TRBV2 and TRBJ2-7; a weak D match, TRBD2 (5 bases). Trimming cost V 6 bases and J 3 bases, with 15 bases left between them. CDR1 SNHLY and CDR2 FYNNEI come from the germline V gene. CDR3 length: 14 residues. Here the CDR3 reads CASRLGRGNYEQYF. CDR3 nucleotide sequence: TGTGCCAGCAGACTCGGAAGAGGGAACTACGAGCAGTACTTC.